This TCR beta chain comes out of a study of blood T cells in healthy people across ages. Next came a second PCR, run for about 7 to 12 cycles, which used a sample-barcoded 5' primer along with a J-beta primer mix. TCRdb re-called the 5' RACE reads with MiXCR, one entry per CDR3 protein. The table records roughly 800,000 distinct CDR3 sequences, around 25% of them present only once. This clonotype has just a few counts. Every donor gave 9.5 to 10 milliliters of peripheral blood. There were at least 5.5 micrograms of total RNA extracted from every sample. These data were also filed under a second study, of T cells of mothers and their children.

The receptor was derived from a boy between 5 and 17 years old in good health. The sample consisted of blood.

In nucleotides, the CDR3 is TGCAGTGCTACGACTAGCGGGAGTGTGCCCTACAATGAGCAGTTCTTC. It yields the protein CSATTSGSVPYNEQFF. This chain uses TRBV20-1 with TRBJ2-1; 12 nucleotides line up with TRBD2. Germline V gene lookup returns CDR1 DFQATT and CDR2 SNEGSKA (reference sequence). There are 16 residues in the CDR3. V gave up 4 bases and J gave up 2 bases; unmatched junction bases: 6.